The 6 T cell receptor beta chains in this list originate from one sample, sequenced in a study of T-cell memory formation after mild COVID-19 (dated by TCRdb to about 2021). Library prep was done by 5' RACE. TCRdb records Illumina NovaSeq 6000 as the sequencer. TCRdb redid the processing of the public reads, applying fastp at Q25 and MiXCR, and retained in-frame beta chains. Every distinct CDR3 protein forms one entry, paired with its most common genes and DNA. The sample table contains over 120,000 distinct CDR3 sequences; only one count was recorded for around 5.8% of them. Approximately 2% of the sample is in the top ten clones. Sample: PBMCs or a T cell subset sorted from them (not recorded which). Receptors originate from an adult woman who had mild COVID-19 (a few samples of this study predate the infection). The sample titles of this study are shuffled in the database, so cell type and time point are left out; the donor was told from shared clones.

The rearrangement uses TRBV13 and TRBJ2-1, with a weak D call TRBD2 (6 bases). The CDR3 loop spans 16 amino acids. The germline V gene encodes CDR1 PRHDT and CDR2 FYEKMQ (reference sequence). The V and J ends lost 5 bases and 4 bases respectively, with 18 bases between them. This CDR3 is CASSHPRGFQYNEQFF. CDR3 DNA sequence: TGTGCCAGCAGCCATCCCCGGGGGTTTCAGTACAATGAGCAGTTCTTC.

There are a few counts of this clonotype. CDR3 nucleotides: TGTGCCAGCAGCTTGTTCGGGGGGCCAGCTTTCTTT. Its protein product is CASSLFGGPAFF. The chain combines TRBV5-6 with TRBJ1-1; possible D gene TRBD1, 6 bases. Germline V gene data show CDR1 as SGHDT and CDR2 as YYEEEE. V was shortened by 1 base and J by 10 bases, with 11 bases between the two germline ends. The CDR3 covers 12 residues.

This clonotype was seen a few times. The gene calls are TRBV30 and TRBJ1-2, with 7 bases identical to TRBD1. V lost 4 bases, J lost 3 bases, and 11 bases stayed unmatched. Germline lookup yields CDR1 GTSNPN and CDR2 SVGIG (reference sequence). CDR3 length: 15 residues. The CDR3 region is CAWKLGDRLYYGYTF. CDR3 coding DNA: TGTGCCTGGAAATTGGGGGACAGACTATACTATGGCTACACCTTC.

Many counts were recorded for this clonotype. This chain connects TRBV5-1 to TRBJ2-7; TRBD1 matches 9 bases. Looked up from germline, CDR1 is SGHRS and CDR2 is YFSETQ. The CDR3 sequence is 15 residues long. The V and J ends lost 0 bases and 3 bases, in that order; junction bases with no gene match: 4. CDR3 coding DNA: TGCGCCAGCAGCTTGGAGGGACAGGGTGGCTACGAGCAGTACTTC. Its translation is CASSLEGQGGYEQYF.

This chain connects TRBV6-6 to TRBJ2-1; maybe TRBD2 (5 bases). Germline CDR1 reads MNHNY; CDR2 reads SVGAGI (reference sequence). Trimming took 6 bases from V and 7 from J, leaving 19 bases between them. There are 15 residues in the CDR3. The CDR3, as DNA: TGTGCCAGCAGCCGCCCCGTGGGGTCGGGGAATGAGCAGTTCTTC. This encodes CASSRPVGSGNEQFF.

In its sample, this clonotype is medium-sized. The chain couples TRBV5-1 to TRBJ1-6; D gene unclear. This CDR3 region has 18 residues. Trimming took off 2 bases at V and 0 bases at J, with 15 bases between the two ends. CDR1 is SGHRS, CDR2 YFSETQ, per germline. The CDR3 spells CASSFGPPRDSYNSPLHF. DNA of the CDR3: TGCGCCAGCAGCTTTGGTCCACCCCGAGACTCCTATAATTCACCCCTCCACTTT.